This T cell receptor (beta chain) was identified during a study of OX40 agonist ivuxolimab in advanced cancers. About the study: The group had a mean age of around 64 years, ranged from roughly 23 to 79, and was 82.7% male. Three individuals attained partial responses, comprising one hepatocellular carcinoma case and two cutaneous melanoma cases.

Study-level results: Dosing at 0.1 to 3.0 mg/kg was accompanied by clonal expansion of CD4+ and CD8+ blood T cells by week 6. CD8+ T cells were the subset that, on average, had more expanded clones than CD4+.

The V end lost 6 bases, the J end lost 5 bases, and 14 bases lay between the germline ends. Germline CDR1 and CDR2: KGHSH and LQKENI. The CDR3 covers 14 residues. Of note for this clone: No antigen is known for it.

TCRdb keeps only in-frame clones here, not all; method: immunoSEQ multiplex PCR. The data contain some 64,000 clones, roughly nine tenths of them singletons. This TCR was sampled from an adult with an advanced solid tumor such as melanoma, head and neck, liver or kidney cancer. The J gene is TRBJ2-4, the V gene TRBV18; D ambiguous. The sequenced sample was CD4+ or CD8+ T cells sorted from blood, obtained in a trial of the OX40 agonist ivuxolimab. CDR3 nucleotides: TGTGCCAGCTCTGTCGATTGGACCCAAAACATTCAGTACTTC. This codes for CASSVDWTQNIQYF.